This TCR beta chain was documented in a study of a mutant IDH1 vaccine in newly diagnosed glioma. Comments on this clone: Its antigen is not known.

Time point of the sample: week 35, safety follow-up. Every vaccination contained 300 ug of the mutant IDH1 20-mer peptide and was paired with topical imiquimod. The assay was immunoSEQ multiplex PCR, and TCRdb's table has in-frame clones only and misses some. There are 43,000 or so clones in the sample; approximately 92% occur only once, and less than 2.5% lies in the top ten. The CDR3 runs to 17 residues. Trimming at V came to 2 bases and at J to 2 bases, leaving 7 bases not matched to a gene. Germline V gene data show CDR1 as MDHEN and CDR2 as SYDVKM. This receptor was identified in a man aged 50 or older with glioma. The sequencing here drew on PBMCs, taken from a glioma patient whose treatment included an IDH1 peptide vaccine. The chain couples TRBV28 to TRBJ2-3; TRBD2 agrees at 10 bases. In DNA form, the CDR3 reads TGTGCCAGCAGTTTAGGCCTGACTAGCGGGTACACAGATACGCAGTATTTT. It specifies CASSLGLTSGYTDTQYF.